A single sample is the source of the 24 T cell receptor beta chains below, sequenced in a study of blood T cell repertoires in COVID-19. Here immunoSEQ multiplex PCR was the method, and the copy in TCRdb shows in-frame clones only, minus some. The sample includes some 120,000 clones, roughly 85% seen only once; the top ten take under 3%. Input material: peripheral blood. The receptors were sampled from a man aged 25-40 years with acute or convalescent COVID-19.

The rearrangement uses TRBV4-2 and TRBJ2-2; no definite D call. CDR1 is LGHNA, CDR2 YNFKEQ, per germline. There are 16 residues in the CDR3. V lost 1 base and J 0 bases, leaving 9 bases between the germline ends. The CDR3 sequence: CASSQVELTNTGELFF. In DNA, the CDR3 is TGTGCCAGCAGCCAAGTGGAACTAACGAACACCGGGGAGCTGTTTTTT.

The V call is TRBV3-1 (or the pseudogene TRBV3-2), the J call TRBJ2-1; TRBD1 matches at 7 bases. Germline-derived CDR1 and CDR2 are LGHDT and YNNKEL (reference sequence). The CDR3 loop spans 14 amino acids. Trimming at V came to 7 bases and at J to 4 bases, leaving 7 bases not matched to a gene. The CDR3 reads CASTGTEIYNEQFF. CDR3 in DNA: TGTGCCAGCACCGGGACAGAGATATACAATGAGCAGTTCTTC.

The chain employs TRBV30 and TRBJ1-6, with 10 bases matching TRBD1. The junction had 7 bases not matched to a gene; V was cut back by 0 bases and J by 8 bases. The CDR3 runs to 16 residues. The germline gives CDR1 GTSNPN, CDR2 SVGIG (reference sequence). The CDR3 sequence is CAWSVPPGQGHSPLHF. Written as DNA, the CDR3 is TGTGCCTGGAGTGTACCCCCGGGACAGGGGCATTCACCCCTCCACTTT.

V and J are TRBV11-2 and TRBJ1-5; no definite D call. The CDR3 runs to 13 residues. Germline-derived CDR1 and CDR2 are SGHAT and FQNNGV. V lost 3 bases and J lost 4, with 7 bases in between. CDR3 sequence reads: CASSFERNQPQHF. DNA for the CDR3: TGTGCCAGCAGCTTCGAGCGAAATCAGCCCCAGCATTTT.

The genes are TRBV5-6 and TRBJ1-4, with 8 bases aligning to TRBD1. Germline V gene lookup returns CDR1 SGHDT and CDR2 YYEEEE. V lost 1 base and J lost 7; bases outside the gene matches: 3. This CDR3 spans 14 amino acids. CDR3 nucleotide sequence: TGTGCCAGCAGCTTGTTACAGGGGGGTGAAAAACTGTTTTTT. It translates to CASSLLQGGEKLFF.

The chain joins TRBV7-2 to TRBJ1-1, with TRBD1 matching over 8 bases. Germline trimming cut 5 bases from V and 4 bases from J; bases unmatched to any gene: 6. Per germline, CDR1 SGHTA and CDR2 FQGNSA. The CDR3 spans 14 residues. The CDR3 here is CASSVTGVTTEAFF. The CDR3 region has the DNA TGTGCCAGCAGCGTGACAGGGGTAACCACTGAAGCTTTCTTT.

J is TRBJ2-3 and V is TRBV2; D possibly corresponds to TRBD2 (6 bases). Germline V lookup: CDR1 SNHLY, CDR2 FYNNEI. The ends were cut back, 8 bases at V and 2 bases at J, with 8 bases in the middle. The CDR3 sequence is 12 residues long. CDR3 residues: CASGDFTDTQYF. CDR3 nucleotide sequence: TGTGCCAGCGGGGACTTCACAGATACGCAGTATTTT.

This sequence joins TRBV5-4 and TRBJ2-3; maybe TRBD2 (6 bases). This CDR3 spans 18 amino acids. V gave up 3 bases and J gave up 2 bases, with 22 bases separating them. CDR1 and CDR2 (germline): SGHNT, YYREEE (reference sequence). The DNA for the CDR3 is TGTGCCAGCAGCTGGGGGATTGGCGGGATAACTAACACAGATACGCAGTATTTT. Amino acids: CASSWGIGGITNTDTQYF.

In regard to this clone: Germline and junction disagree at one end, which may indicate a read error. This CDR3 is CASREGHLDTNEKLFF. CDR3 DNA: TGTGCCAGCAGGGAAGGACACCTTGACACTAATGAAAAACTGTTTTTT. The rearrangement uses TRBV6-1 and TRBJ1-4; D may be TRBD1 (5 bases). Germline V CDR1 and CDR2: MNHNS, SASEGT. This CDR3 is 16 amino acids long.

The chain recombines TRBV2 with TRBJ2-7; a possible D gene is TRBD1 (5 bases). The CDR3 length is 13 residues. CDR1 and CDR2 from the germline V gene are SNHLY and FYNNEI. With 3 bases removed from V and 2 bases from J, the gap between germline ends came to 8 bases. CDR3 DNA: TGTGCCAGCAGTGACAGGGCCCCCTACGAGCAGTACTTC. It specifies CASSDRAPYEQYF.

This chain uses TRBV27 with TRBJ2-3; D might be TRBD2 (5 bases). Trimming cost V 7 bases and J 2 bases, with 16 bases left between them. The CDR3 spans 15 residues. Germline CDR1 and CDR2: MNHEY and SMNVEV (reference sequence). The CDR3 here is CASIQTSDFTDTQYF. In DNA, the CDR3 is TGTGCCAGCATCCAAACGTCGGACTTCACAGATACGCAGTATTTT.

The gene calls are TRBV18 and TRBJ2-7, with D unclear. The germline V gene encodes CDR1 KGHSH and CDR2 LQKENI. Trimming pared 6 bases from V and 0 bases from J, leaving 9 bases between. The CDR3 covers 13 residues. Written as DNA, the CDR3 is TGTGCCAGCTCCCTACAGAGCTCCTACGAGCAGTACTTC. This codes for CASSLQSSYEQYF.

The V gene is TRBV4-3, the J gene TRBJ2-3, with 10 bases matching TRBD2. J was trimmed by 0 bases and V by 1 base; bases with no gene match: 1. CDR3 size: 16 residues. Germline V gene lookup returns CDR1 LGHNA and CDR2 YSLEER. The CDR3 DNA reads TGCGCCAGCAGCCAAGGGACTAGCGGTAGCACAGATACGCAGTATTTT. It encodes CASSQGTSGSTDTQYF.

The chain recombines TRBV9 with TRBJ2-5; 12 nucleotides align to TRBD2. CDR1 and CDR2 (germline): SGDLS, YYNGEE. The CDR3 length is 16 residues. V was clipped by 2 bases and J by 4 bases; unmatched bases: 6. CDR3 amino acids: CASSVTLAGGPETQYF. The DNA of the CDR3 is TGTGCCAGCAGCGTCACTCTAGCGGGGGGGCCAGAGACCCAGTACTTC.

CDR3 sequence (DNA): TGTGCCAGCAGTTTAATAGGAAACACCATATATTTT. Protein sequence: CASSLIGNTIYF. V gene TRBV28 combines with J gene TRBJ1-3; unclear D gene. Trimming took off 2 bases at V and 4 bases at J, with 3 bases between the two ends. The CDR3 loop spans 12 amino acids. CDR1 is MDHEN and CDR2 is SYDVKM in the germline V gene.

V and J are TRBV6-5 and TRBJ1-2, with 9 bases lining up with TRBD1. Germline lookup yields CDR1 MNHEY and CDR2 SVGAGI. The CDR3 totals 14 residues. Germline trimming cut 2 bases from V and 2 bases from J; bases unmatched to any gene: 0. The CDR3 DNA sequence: TGTGCCAGCAGTTACGACAGGGGGAACTATGGCTACACCTTC. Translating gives CASSYDRGNYGYTF.

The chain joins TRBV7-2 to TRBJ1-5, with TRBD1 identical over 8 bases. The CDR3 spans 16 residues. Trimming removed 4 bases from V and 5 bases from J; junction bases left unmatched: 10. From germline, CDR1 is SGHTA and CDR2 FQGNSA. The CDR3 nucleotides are TGTGCCAGCAGCTCCGACAGGGGTAGAGGTCATCAGCCCCAGCATTTT. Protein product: CASSSDRGRGHQPQHF.

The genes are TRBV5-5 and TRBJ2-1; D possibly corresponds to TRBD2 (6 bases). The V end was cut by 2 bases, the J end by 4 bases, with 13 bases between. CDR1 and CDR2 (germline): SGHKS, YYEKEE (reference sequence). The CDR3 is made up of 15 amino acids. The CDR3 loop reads CASSFDLAAYNEQFF. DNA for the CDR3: TGTGCCAGCAGCTTTGACTTAGCGGCATACAATGAGCAGTTCTTC. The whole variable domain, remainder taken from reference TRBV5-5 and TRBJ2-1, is DAGVTQSPTHLIKTRGQQVTLRCSPISGHKSVSWYQQVLGQGPQFIFQYYEKEERGRGNFPDRFSARQFPNYSSELNVNALLLGDSALYLCASSFDLAAYNEQFFGPGTRLTVL.

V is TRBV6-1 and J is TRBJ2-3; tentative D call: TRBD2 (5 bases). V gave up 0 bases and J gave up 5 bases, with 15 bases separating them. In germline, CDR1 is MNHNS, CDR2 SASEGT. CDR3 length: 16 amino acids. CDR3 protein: CASSEALPGNQDTQYF. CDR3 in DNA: TGTGCCAGCAGTGAAGCGCTTCCCGGGAACCAAGATACGCAGTATTTT.

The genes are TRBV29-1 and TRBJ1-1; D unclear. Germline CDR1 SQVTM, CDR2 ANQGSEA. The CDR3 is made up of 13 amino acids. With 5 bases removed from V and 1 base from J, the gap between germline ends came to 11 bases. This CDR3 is CSVPSPGNTEAFF. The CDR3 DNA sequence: TGCAGCGTTCCCTCCCCGGGGAACACTGAAGCTTTCTTT. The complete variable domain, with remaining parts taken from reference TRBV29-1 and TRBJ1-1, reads SAVISQKPSRDICQRGTSLTIQCQVDSQVTMMFWYRQQPGQSLTLIATANQGSEATYESGFVIDKFPISRPNLTFSTLTVSNMSPEDSSIYLCSVPSPGNTEAFFGQGTRLTVV.

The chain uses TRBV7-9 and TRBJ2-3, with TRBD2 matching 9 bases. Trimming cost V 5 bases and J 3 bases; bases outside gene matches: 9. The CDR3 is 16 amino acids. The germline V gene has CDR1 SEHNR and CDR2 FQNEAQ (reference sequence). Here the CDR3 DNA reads TGTGCCAGCAGCCCTATAAGCGGGGGGTCGACAGATACGCAGTATTTT. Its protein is CASSPISGGSTDTQYF.

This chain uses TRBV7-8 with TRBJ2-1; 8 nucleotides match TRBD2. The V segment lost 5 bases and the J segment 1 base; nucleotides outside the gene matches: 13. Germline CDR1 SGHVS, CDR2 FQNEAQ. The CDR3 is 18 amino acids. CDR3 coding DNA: TGTGCCAGCAGCGAGAGAAGCGGGAGCAGGGAATCCTACAATGAGCAGTTCTTC. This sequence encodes CASSERSGSRESYNEQFF.

CDR3 nucleotides: TGTGCCACCCAGGGAGGGGGGAGAACTGAAGCTTTCTTT. This translates into CATQGGGRTEAFF. The chain employs TRBV10-3 and TRBJ1-1, with D perhaps matching TRBD1 (6 bases). The CDR3 extends over 13 amino acids. Germline CDR1 ENHRY, CDR2 SYGVKD. Trimming took 10 bases from V and 5 from J, leaving 17 bases between them.

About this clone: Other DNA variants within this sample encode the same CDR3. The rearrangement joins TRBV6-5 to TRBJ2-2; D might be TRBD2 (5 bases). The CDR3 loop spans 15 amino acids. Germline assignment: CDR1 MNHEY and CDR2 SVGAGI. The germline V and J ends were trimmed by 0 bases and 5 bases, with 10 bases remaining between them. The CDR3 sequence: CASSYSAGGTGELFF. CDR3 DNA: TGTGCCAGCAGTTACTCTGCGGGCGGGACCGGGGAGCTGTTTTTT.